This TCR beta chain was recorded in a study of T cells in Graves' hyperthyroidism and ophthalmopathy. Study-wide background: Peripheral blood was secured at the point of initial diagnosis, before any treatment.

On this clonotype itself: No antigen is known for it. With a much larger clone just one base away, this may be a read error.

The source material, RNA transcripts, was used to amplify TCR beta CDR3 regions. The HTBI primer set drove a first-round RT-PCR of the TCR CDR3. TCRdb passed the multiplex PCR reads through MiXCR, listing each CDR3 protein once. The sample lists about 380,000 distinct CDR3 sequences; about 18% were seen once. Ophthalmopathy cases scored 3 or more on the Clinical Activity Score and 4 or more on NOSPECS grade, with duration below 3 months. Trimming removed 3 bases from V and 4 bases from J, with 9 bases in between. The CDR3 is 13 amino acids. Germline-derived CDR1 and CDR2 are KGHSH and LQKENI. Study results and caveats: Blood also contained most expanded thyroid clonotypes above 0.001.

This sequence was found in a man between 18 and 29 years old with Graves' ophthalmopathy. V is TRBV18 and J is TRBJ2-5; no reliable D call. Sample: blood. CDR3 in DNA: TGTGCCAGCTCACCGTCCGACGCAGAGACCCAGTACTTC. As protein: CASSPSDAETQYF.